Below, 20 T cell receptor beta chains from the same sample are listed, as sequenced in a study of regulatory T cells in long-lasting Graves disease. Researchers made TCR beta libraries by using iRepertoire HTBI primers and running Arm-PCR on CDR3 regions. MiXCR, applied by TCRdb to the multiplex PCR reads, yields one record per CDR3 protein. The sample shows about 430,000 distinct CDR3 sequences, 21% of them seen only once. Time point in this sample: persistent/refractory GD, antithyroid drugs over 5 years with positive TRAb. The TCR library used RNA extracted from PBMCs. The sequenced sample was peripheral blood mononuclear cells (PBMCs), obtained when the disease was refractory, from a patient treated with antithyroid drugs. Source of these receptors: a female donor with Graves disease.

Only a few counts were recorded for this clonotype. V usage is TRBV7-9 and J usage is TRBJ1-1, with D possibly being TRBD1 (5 bases). Deletions cut 1 base from V and 8 bases from J, with 11 bases between. CDR1 and CDR2 (germline): SEHNR, FQNEAQ (reference sequence). The CDR3 has 13 residues. As DNA, the CDR3 is TGTGCCAGCAGCTTAGTGGGGACCGTAGAAGCTTTCTTT. It yields the protein CASSLVGTVEAFF.

The J gene is TRBJ2-5, the V gene TRBV5-1; TRBD2 is a possible D gene (5 bases). The CDR3 has 15 residues. Germline values: CDR1 SGHRS, CDR2 YFSETQ. V lost 7 bases and J lost 2, with 18 bases in between. CDR3 bases: TGCGCCAGCCAAGCTACCCCTAGCAAACAAGAGACCCAGTACTTC. This codes for CASQATPSKQETQYF.

The sample holds a few counts of this clonotype. This rearrangement joins TRBV10-3 to TRBJ2-5; TRBD2 agrees at 11 bases. With V trimmed by 5 bases and J by 4 bases, 6 bases remained unmatched. This CDR3 region has 15 residues. Germline CDR1 ENHRY, CDR2 SYGVKD. The CDR3 sequence: CAISLLAGVRETQYF. The CDR3 DNA is TGTGCCATCAGTTTACTAGCGGGAGTTCGAGAGACCCAGTACTTC.

This clonotype showed up just once. The chain recombines TRBV7-2 with TRBJ2-7; D perhaps matches TRBD1 (6 bases). Trimming cost V 5 bases and J 5 bases, with 13 bases left between them. The CDR3 is made up of 13 amino acids. In germline, CDR1 is SGHTA, CDR2 FQGNSA. CDR3 DNA sequence: TGTGCCAGCAGCCCCGGACAGAAGGACGAGCAGTACTTC. Its translation: CASSPGQKDEQYF.

The V call is TRBV7-9, the J call TRBJ2-1; 9 bases line up with TRBD1. This CDR3 comprises 14 residues. Germline V lookup: CDR1 SEHNR, CDR2 FQNEAQ (reference sequence). J gave up 8 bases and V 5 bases, and 7 bases lay outside the gene matches. CDR3 bases: TGTGCCAGCAGCCGGGACAGGGTGGGCGATGAGCAGTTCTTC. Translating it yields CASSRDRVGDEQFF.

At least ten counts were recorded for this clonotype. The rearrangement links TRBV12-3 or TRBV12-4 to TRBJ1-2; D might be TRBD1 (6 bases). The CDR3 is made up of 10 amino acids. V dropped 4 bases and J dropped 13 bases, with 10 bases sitting between them. The CDR3 DNA reads as TGTGCCAGCAGTTCAGGGGTCTTCACCTTC. It encodes CASSSGVFTF.

This clonotype was observed a few times. The chain has TRBV28 and TRBJ2-3; 8 bases map to TRBD2. In germline, CDR1 is MDHEN, CDR2 SYDVKM. The ends lost 5 bases at V and 4 bases at J; junction bases unmatched: 8. CDR3 size: 15 residues. In nucleotides, the CDR3 is TGTGCCAGCAGTGATACGGGAGGGTTCGCAGATACGCAGTATTTT. This translates into CASSDTGGFADTQYF.

This clonotype was counted ten times or more. The chain has TRBV12-3 or TRBV12-4 and TRBJ1-5, with D possibly TRBD1 on 5 matching bases. Trimming left V 5 bases short and J 9 bases short, with 17 bases between. The CDR3 totals 14 residues. CDR3 nucleotides: TGTGCCAGCAGTACCGACAGCCTTGGGTGGCCCCAGCATTTT. It translates to CASSTDSLGWPQHF.

A few counts support this clonotype. V and J are TRBV12-3 or TRBV12-4 and TRBJ2-3, with TRBD2 matching 7 bases. The CDR3 extends over 14 amino acids. The trim removed 3 bases at V and 6 bases at J, leaving 6 bases unmatched. The CDR3 here is CASSLGGRGDTQYF. The CDR3 DNA follows: TGTGCCAGCAGTTTGGGCGGGAGAGGGGATACGCAGTATTTT.

The chain is built from TRBV19 and TRBJ2-5; TRBD2 is a possible D gene (5 bases). Germline V gene sequence: CDR1 LNHDA, CDR2 SQIVND (reference sequence). The CDR3 spans 17 residues. V dropped 3 bases and J dropped 4 bases, with 21 bases sitting between them. This chain's CDR3 is CASSIRGRDLVGETQYF. CDR3 nucleotide sequence: TGTGCCAGTAGTATCCGAGGGAGAGATTTAGTAGGAGAGACCCAGTACTTC.

In its sample, this clonotype was seen many times. V usage is TRBV28 and J usage is TRBJ2-7; D not resolved. This CDR3 contains 15 residues. Trimming took off 5 bases at V and 0 bases at J, with 14 bases between the two ends. Germline V gives CDR1 MDHEN, CDR2 SYDVKM. The CDR3: CASSEVGPPSYEQYF. In nucleotides, the CDR3 is TGTGCCAGCAGTGAGGTCGGGCCTCCCTCCTACGAGCAGTACTTC. Full variable domain (remainder filled in from reference TRBV28 and TRBJ2-7): DVKVTQSSRYLVKRTGEKVFLECVQDMDHENMFWYRQDPGLGLRLIYFSYDVKMKEKGDIPEGYSVSREKKERFSLILESASTNQTSMYLCASSEVGPPSYEQYFGPGTRLTVT.

This clonotype was seen ten or more times. V usage is TRBV7-8 and J usage is TRBJ2-7; D is tentatively TRBD1 or TRBD2 (6 bases each). The CDR3 consists of 13 residues. The germline V gene encodes CDR1 SGHVS and CDR2 FQNEAQ. The ends were cut back, 5 bases at V and 6 bases at J, with 14 bases in the middle. CDR3 DNA: TGTGCCAGCAGCCCAGAGGGGGGCTTCGAGCAGTACTTC. Translated: CASSPEGGFEQYF. Based on the CDR3 plus reference TRBV7-8 and TRBJ2-7, the full variable domain is GAGVSQSPRYKVAKRGQDVALRCDPISGHVSLFWYQQALGQGPEFLTYFQNEAQLDKSGLPSDRFFAERPEGSVSTLKIQRTQQEDSAVYLCASSPEGGFEQYFGPGTRLTVT.

This clonotype appeared many times. V and J are TRBV2 and TRBJ2-7; no clear D gene. The CDR3 is made up of 17 amino acids. Germline V lookup: CDR1 SNHLY, CDR2 FYNNEI. V was pared by 2 bases and J by 0 bases, with 17 bases between. This CDR3 reads CASSESFSRMSSYEQYF. In DNA, the CDR3 is TGTGCCAGCAGTGAAAGTTTCTCAAGGATGAGCTCCTACGAGCAGTACTTC.

The V call is TRBV5-1, the J call TRBJ2-2, with D possibly matching TRBD1 (6 bases). There are 15 residues in the CDR3. The germline gives CDR1 SGHRS, CDR2 YFSETQ. V was shortened by 5 bases and J by 3 bases, with 14 bases between the two germline ends. The CDR3 DNA reads as TGCGCCAGCAGTTACAGGGTAACCGACACCGGGGAGCTGTTTTTT. Translating it yields CASSYRVTDTGELFF.

This clonotype was recorded many times. The V call is TRBV12-3 or TRBV12-4, the J call TRBJ2-7; no clear D. The CDR3 covers 11 residues. V was cut by 6 bases and J by 3 bases, with 6 bases left in between. This chain's CDR3 is CASSSDYEQYF. The CDR3 DNA sequence: TGTGCCAGCAGCTCGGACTACGAGCAGTACTTC.

Turning to this clonotype: This may be a read error: a much more frequent sequence differs by one nucleotide. This sequence joins TRBV20-1 and TRBJ2-7; TRBD1 or TRBD2 may be the D gene (5 bases each). Trimming took off 3 bases at V and 6 bases at J, with 15 bases between the two ends. The germline V gene has CDR1 DFQATT and CDR2 SNEGSKA (reference sequence). The CDR3 has 13 residues. The CDR3 region is CSASLGRICEQYF. The CDR3 bases are TGCAGTGCTAGTCTGGGACGGATCTGCGAGCAGTACTTC.

There are a few counts of this clonotype. The rearrangement links TRBV6-1 to TRBJ1-4; D is perhaps TRBD1 (6 bases). Deletions cut 5 bases from V and 3 bases from J, with 19 bases between. Germline V gene sequence: CDR1 MNHNS, CDR2 SASEGT. The CDR3 consists of 17 residues. The CDR3 DNA is TGTGCCAGCAGTCCCGGCCCAACAGGGCTACCTAATGAAAAACTGTTTTTT. As protein: CASSPGPTGLPNEKLFF.

The genes are TRBV6-2 or TRBV6-3 and TRBJ2-1; 13 positions match TRBD2. The J segment lost 8 bases and the V segment lost 6 bases, leaving 7 bases of the junction unmatched. Germline assignment: CDR1 MNHEY and CDR2 SVGEGT. The CDR3 extends over 15 amino acids. The CDR3 region has the DNA TGTGCCAGCAGAGCCGGGACTAGCGGGATAGATGAGCAGTTCTTC. Its translation is CASRAGTSGIDEQFF.

The chain couples TRBV27 to TRBJ2-3, with D tentatively TRBD2 (6 bases). V shed 5 bases and J shed 4 bases, with 16 bases lying between them. This CDR3 is 15 amino acids long. The germline V gene encodes CDR1 MNHEY and CDR2 SMNVEV (reference sequence). CDR3 sequence reads: CASSPGTGRSDTQYF. CDR3 nucleotides: TGTGCCAGCAGTCCCGGGACTGGGAGGTCAGATACGCAGTATTTT.

At least ten counts were recorded for this clonotype. This chain links TRBV28 with TRBJ2-2; 7 positions agree with TRBD2. Germline V gives CDR1 MDHEN, CDR2 SYDVKM. Trimming took 10 bases from V and 7 from J; bases not matched to a gene: 9. The CDR3 runs to 13 residues. The CDR3 reads CANTMGGIGELFF. CDR3 in DNA: TGTGCCAACACCATGGGGGGGATCGGGGAGCTGTTTTTT.